The clone carrying this TCR beta chain was picked up a small number of times. The data were taken from a study of T cells after yellow fever vaccination. This CDR3 region has 13 residues. Germline assignment: CDR1 SEHNR and CDR2 FQNEAQ (reference sequence). Trimming shortened V by 3 bases and J by 5 bases, and 10 bases separated the two germline ends. The 5'RACE template-switching step produced TCR cDNA and added a universal primer site and UMIs. TCRdb re-called the 5' RACE reads through MiXCR, storing one row per CDR3 protein. Here the sample spans about 160,000 distinct CDR3 sequences, 9.3% being singletons.

The chain has TRBV7-9 and TRBJ1-2; D gene ambiguous. The sequence came from a man between 18 and 29 years old who received the YFV17D yellow fever vaccine. Sequencing used CD8+ T cells sorted from PBMCs, obtained 45 days after the yellow fever booster vaccination. DNA for the CDR3: TGTGCCAGCAGCTTCCCCCTGGGATATGGCTACACCTTC. Translating it yields CASSFPLGYGYTF.